A single T cell receptor beta chain is shown here with its context. The sample originates from a study of blood T cell repertoires in COVID-19. Study information: COVID-19 samples from acute and convalescent phases originated in the United States, Italy and Spain. In each case, the material was cDNA or gDNA derived from T cells, B-cell-depleted T cells, or PBMCs.

TCRdb's table, derived via immunoSEQ multiplex PCR, lists solely in-frame clones and lacks some. The data contain more than 50,000 clones, approximately 90% of them singletons. V shed 1 base, J shed 3 bases, and the junction held 1 base outside the gene matches. This CDR3 is built from 14 residues. The germline gives CDR1 SNHLY, CDR2 FYNNEI. V usage is TRBV2 and J usage is TRBJ1-1; 8 nucleotides align to TRBD1. The clonotype was recovered from a human donor in a cohort sampled during active COVID-19. The sample consisted of peripheral blood. Here the CDR3 reads CASSEGTGYTEAFF. CDR3 DNA sequence: TGTGCCAGCAGTGAAGGGACAGGGTACACTGAAGCTTTCTTT.